The clone carrying this T cell receptor (beta chain) showed up just a few times. The antigen is unknown. The data belong to a study of beta chain features in type 1 diabetes. Whole-study results and caveats: Type 1 diabetes patients showed a moderate but significant shortening of TCRB CDR3s in all four CD4+ subsets.

Expressed TCRB transcripts were sequenced because the isolated RNA had all been reverse transcribed beforehand. Clones were read by immunoSEQ multiplex PCR, and TCRdb kept only the in-frame ones, dropping some. The table records just under 150,000 clones, approximately 13% of them present only once. V gave up 0 bases and J gave up 0 bases, with 10 bases separating them. This CDR3 is 16 amino acids long. Germline V gene lookup returns CDR1 SGHRS and CDR2 YFSETQ. The sequenced sample was central memory CD4+ T cells from blood. The sequence derives from a man aged 18 to 30 with type 1 diabetes. V is TRBV5-1 and J is TRBJ1-3, with TRBD1 as a possible D gene (6 bases). Here the CDR3 DNA reads TGCGCCAGCAGCTTGGATGGGACAAGCTCTGGAAACACCATATATTTT. It is translated as CASSLDGTSSGNTIYF.